What follows are 26 T cell receptor beta chains derived from one specimen sequenced in a study of T cells in Graves' hyperthyroidism and ophthalmopathy. RNA transcripts were the template for amplifying TCR beta CDR3 regions. HTBI primers were employed in a first-round RT-PCR of the TCR CDR3. TCRdb called the multiplex PCR reads again in MiXCR, with one record for every CDR3 protein. The sample includes around 690,000 distinct CDR3 sequences, approximately 15% of them seen just once. Input material: blood. The receptors come from a man in his fifties with Graves' hyperthyroidism.

At least ten counts were recorded for this clonotype. The V gene is TRBV30, the J gene TRBJ2-5; D is perhaps TRBD1 (6 bases). The V and J ends lost 2 bases and 5 bases respectively, with 9 bases between them. There are 12 residues in the CDR3. Looked up from germline, CDR1 is GTSNPN and CDR2 is SVGIG (reference sequence). CDR3: CAWSQGSETQYF. The CDR3 nucleotides read TGTGCCTGGAGTCAGGGGTCTGAGACCCAGTACTTC.

V and J are TRBV19 and TRBJ2-7; the match to TRBD2 covers 8 bases. This CDR3 has 15 residues. V was pared by 4 bases and J by 1 base, with 6 bases of the junction left unmatched. Germline CDR1 is LNHDA and CDR2 is SQIVND (reference sequence). In DNA, the CDR3 is TGTGCCAGTAGTAGAACTAGCGGAGTATCCTACGAGCAGTACTTC. Its protein product is CASSRTSGVSYEQYF. The full variable domain, rest sourced from reference TRBV19 and TRBJ2-7, is DGGITQSPKYLFRKEGQNVTLSCEQNLNHDAMYWYRQDPGQGLRLIYYSQIVNDFQKGDIAEGYSVSREKKESFPLTVTSAQKNPTAFYLCASSRTSGVSYEQYFGPGTRLTVT.

This clonotype was seen only a few times. The chain is built from TRBV5-1 and TRBJ2-7; the match to TRBD2 covers 9 bases. The CDR3 is made up of 15 amino acids. In germline, CDR1 is SGHRS, CDR2 YFSETQ. The J segment lost 5 bases and the V segment lost 4 bases, leaving 10 bases of the junction unmatched. CDR3 amino acids: CASSNTGLAFDEQYF. CDR3 in DNA: TGCGCCAGCAGCAACACGGGACTAGCATTCGACGAGCAGTACTTC.

This clonotype was recorded a few times. The chain combines TRBV7-3 with TRBJ2-3; TRBD2 agrees at 7 bases. V shed 5 bases, J shed 2 bases, and the junction held 4 bases outside the gene matches. CDR1 is SGHTA and CDR2 is FQGTGA in the germline V gene. The CDR3 is 14 amino acids. The CDR3 reads CASSQAGPTDTQYF. CDR3 sequence (DNA): TGTGCCAGCAGCCAAGCGGGGCCCACAGATACGCAGTATTTT.

The chain couples TRBV5-1 to TRBJ1-1; TRBD1 is a possible D gene (6 bases). This CDR3 comprises 15 residues. Germline V lookup: CDR1 SGHRS, CDR2 YFSETQ. The V end lost 4 bases, the J end lost 0 bases, and 13 bases lay between the germline ends. CDR3 sequence: CASSLATGVNTEAFF. The CDR3 DNA reads TGCGCCAGCAGCCTAGCGACAGGTGTGAACACTGAAGCTTTCTTT. Together with reference TRBV5-1 and TRBJ1-1, the CDR3 gives the full variable domain: KAGVTQTPRYLIKTRGQQVTLSCSPISGHRSVSWYQQTPGQGLQFLFEYFSETQRNKGNFPGRFSGRQFSNSRSEMNVSTLELGDSALYLCASSLATGVNTEAFFGQGTRLTVV.

This clonotype was recorded at least ten times. The chain carries TRBV28 and TRBJ2-1, with TRBD2 matching 10 bases. After removal of 6 bases from V and 4 bases from J, the junction contained 15 bases not matched to a gene. CDR3 length: 18 residues. Looked up from germline, CDR1 is MDHEN and CDR2 is SYDVKM. CDR3 nucleotides: TGTGCCAGCAGCACTACAGACCAGCGGGAGGGCCCTTACAATGAGCAGTTCTTC. Translated, it gives CASSTTDQREGPYNEQFF.

This clonotype was detected ten times or more. The V call is TRBV7-2, the J call TRBJ2-7; 10 bases align to TRBD1. CDR1 is SGHTA, CDR2 FQGNSA, per germline. The CDR3 is made up of 15 amino acids. With 5 bases clipped from V and 5 bases from J, the junction kept 9 bases outside the gene matches. In DNA, the CDR3 is TGTGCCAGCAGCGCCGACAGGGGGCAGTTCCACGAGCAGTACTTC. This codes for CASSADRGQFHEQYF.

The table lists this clonotype with many counts. The chain uses TRBV28 and TRBJ1-1, with unresolved D. V was cut by 5 bases and J by 7 bases, with 17 bases left in between. There are 14 residues in the CDR3. Per germline, CDR1 MDHEN and CDR2 SYDVKM. CDR3 residues: CASSQTSSFLEAFF. The CDR3 DNA sequence: TGTGCCAGCAGTCAGACATCTTCCTTCCTTGAAGCTTTCTTT. The entire variable domain, with the rest obtained from reference TRBV28 and TRBJ1-1, is as follows: DVKVTQSSRYLVKRTGEKVFLECVQDMDHENMFWYRQDPGLGLRLIYFSYDVKMKEKGDIPEGYSVSREKKERFSLILESASTNQTSMYLCASSQTSSFLEAFFGQGTRLTVV.

This clonotype was detected only a few times. The J gene is TRBJ2-3, the V gene TRBV20-1; 8 positions agree with TRBD2. Germline V gene sequence: CDR1 DFQATT, CDR2 SNEGSKA (reference sequence). After removal of 7 bases from V and 0 bases from J, the junction contained 15 bases not matched to a gene. The CDR3 covers 17 residues. CDR3 DNA: TGCAGTGTACAGACGACGTTAATAGCGGGAAGCACAGATACGCAGTATTTT. It yields the protein CSVQTTLIAGSTDTQYF.

This clonotype was recorded many times. The rearrangement links TRBV28 to TRBJ1-2, with D unresolved. This CDR3 has 13 amino acids. Trimming stripped 5 bases from V and 8 bases from J, with 15 bases between. CDR1 and CDR2 (germline): MDHEN, SYDVKM. CDR3 sequence: CASSHVANAGYTF. CDR3 DNA: TGTGCCAGCAGTCATGTGGCCAATGCGGGCTACACCTTC.

This rearrangement joins TRBV10-3 to TRBJ2-3; 11 nucleotides match TRBD2. CDR3 size: 17 residues. J lost 4 bases, V lost 0 bases, and 6 bases had no gene match. Germline V gene lookup returns CDR1 ENHRY and CDR2 SYGVKD. CDR3 residues: CAISESRTSGSADTQYF. The CDR3 DNA reads as TGTGCCATCAGTGAGTCGCGTACTAGCGGGAGCGCAGATACGCAGTATTTT.

This clonotype was counted a few times. V usage is TRBV6-2 or TRBV6-3 and J usage is TRBJ2-6; maybe TRBD1 (5 bases). The V gene lost 2 bases and the J gene lost 0 bases, with 20 bases spanning the gap. Germline assignment: CDR1 MNHEY and CDR2 SVGEGT. This CDR3 contains 20 residues. The CDR3 is CASSYGVVQEDPSGANVLTF. DNA for the CDR3: TGTGCCAGCAGTTACGGAGTTGTACAGGAAGATCCCTCTGGGGCCAACGTCCTGACTTTC.

J is TRBJ2-1 and V is TRBV29-1; D is uncertain. Germline CDR1 SQVTM, CDR2 ANQGSEA. V was trimmed by 4 bases and J by 9 bases, leaving 10 bases between them. The CDR3 has 11 residues. The CDR3 DNA reads as TGCAGCGTTGGCTATCCTGGTGAGCAGTTCTTC. Its protein product is CSVGYPGEQFF.

This clonotype came up a few times. This chain connects TRBV5-1 to TRBJ1-6; possible D gene TRBD1, 6 bases. This CDR3 has 13 amino acids. V shed 5 bases and J shed 5 bases, with 8 bases lying between them. Germline-derived CDR1 and CDR2 are SGHRS and YFSETQ. For the CDR3, the DNA is TGCGCCAGCAGAACAGGGAATAATTCACCCCTCCACTTT. Protein product: CASRTGNNSPLHF.

There are a few counts of this clonotype. The chain employs TRBV5-4 and TRBJ2-2; 8 bases fit TRBD2. The CDR3 length is 16 residues. From germline, CDR1 is SGHNT and CDR2 YYREEE (reference sequence). With 3 bases clipped from V and 4 bases from J, the junction kept 8 bases outside the gene matches. The CDR3 nucleotides read TGTGCCAGCAGCTACACTAGCGGAGGGGGCACCGGGGAGCTGTTTTTT. Protein product: CASSYTSGGGTGELFF.

The table lists this clonotype with a few counts. V gene TRBV6-2 or TRBV6-3 combines with J gene TRBJ2-6; the match to TRBD2 covers 8 bases. V shed 2 bases and J 0 bases; nucleotides not matched to a gene: 3. In germline, CDR1 is MNHEY, CDR2 SVGEGT. The CDR3 length is 17 residues. DNA for the CDR3: TGTGCCAGCAGTTACGCGGGGGGTAGCTCTGGGGCCAACGTCCTGACTTTC. Translated: CASSYAGGSSGANVLTF.

At least ten counts were recorded for this clonotype. The rearrangement links TRBV10-3 to TRBJ2-3; 7 bases are a match to TRBD1. The CDR3 contains 13 residues. The trim removed 4 bases at V and 5 bases at J, leaving 3 bases unmatched. The V gene's germline CDR1 is ENHRY and CDR2 SYGVKD. CDR3 nucleotide sequence: TGTGCCATCAGTGCGACAGGGCAAGATACGCAGTATTTT. Amino acid sequence: CAISATGQDTQYF.

The genes are TRBV28 and TRBJ1-5; no definite D call. The CDR3 has 16 amino acids. The germline V and J ends were trimmed by 5 bases and 0 bases, with 14 bases remaining between them. Germline lookup yields CDR1 MDHEN and CDR2 SYDVKM. This CDR3 is CASSALRGNSNQPQHF. The DNA for the CDR3 is TGTGCCAGCAGTGCACTCCGGGGTAATAGCAATCAGCCCCAGCATTTT.

This chain uses TRBV20-1 with TRBJ2-2, with D perhaps given as TRBD1 or TRBD2 (6 bases each). The germline CDR1 and CDR2 sequences are DFQATT and SNEGSKA (reference sequence). Deletions cut 1 base from V and 3 bases from J, with 12 bases between. The CDR3 contains 15 residues. As DNA, the CDR3 is TGCAGTGCTAGAGCGGTGGAGGGGGACACCGGGGAGCTGTTTTTT. It translates to CSARAVEGDTGELFF.

The rearrangement uses TRBV6-5 and TRBJ1-5; 9 bases agree with TRBD1. Trimming at V came to 4 bases and at J to 7 bases, leaving 11 bases not matched to a gene. The CDR3 extends over 16 amino acids. The V gene's germline CDR1 is MNHEY and CDR2 SVGAGI. The CDR3 protein is CASSSTSTGGLQPQHF. The CDR3 nucleotides read TGTGCCAGCAGTTCAACGTCTACAGGGGGCTTACAGCCCCAGCATTTT.

This clonotype was found a few times. The CDR3 DNA reads TGTGCCTGGAGCCGGGGCGGGGGAGATACGCAGTATTTT. The encoded protein is CAWSRGGGDTQYF. The chain joins TRBV30 to TRBJ2-3, with 7 nucleotides matching TRBD2. The length of the CDR3 is 13 residues. V lost 3 bases, J lost 5 bases, and 5 bases stayed unmatched. Germline lookup yields CDR1 GTSNPN and CDR2 SVGIG (reference sequence).

This clonotype has at least ten counts. V is TRBV2 and J is TRBJ2-1, with D uncertain. The CDR3 spans 15 residues. The germline V gene has CDR1 SNHLY and CDR2 FYNNEI. Trimming removed 8 bases from V and 0 bases from J, with 14 bases in between. Here the CDR3 reads CASEEIYLSYNEQFF. In DNA form, the CDR3 reads TGTGCCAGCGAGGAAATTTACCTCTCCTACAATGAGCAGTTCTTC.

The table lists this clonotype with a count of one. This may arise from a read error, as a much more abundant clone is one base away. The gene calls are TRBV11-2 and TRBJ2-2; unclear D gene. The CDR3 is 12 amino acids. Per germline, CDR1 SGHAT and CDR2 FQNNGV. The CDR3 here is CVSSQLTGELFF. CDR3 DNA sequence: TGTGTCAGCAGCCAACTAACCGGGGAGCTGTTTTTT.

This chain links TRBV20-1 with TRBJ2-5, with 9 bases matching TRBD2. The CDR3 extends over 12 amino acids. V lost 5 bases to trimming and J lost 7 bases; unmatched junction nucleotides: 5. The germline V gene encodes CDR1 DFQATT and CDR2 SNEGSKA (reference sequence). CDR3 nucleotides: TGCAGTGCTCTAGCGGGGCCGCTGACCCAGTACTTC. Translation gives CSALAGPLTQYF.

J is TRBJ2-1 and V is TRBV20-1, with 8 bases lining up with TRBD2. The CDR3 loop spans 14 amino acids. V was pared by 3 bases and J by 7 bases, with 8 bases of the junction left unmatched. CDR1 DFQATT and CDR2 SNEGSKA come from the germline V gene (reference sequence). CDR3 amino acids: CSASLGLGGNEQFF. CDR3 in DNA: TGCAGTGCTAGTCTGGGACTAGGGGGTAATGAGCAGTTCTTC.

The sample holds a few counts of this clonotype. V usage is TRBV5-1 and J usage is TRBJ2-7; a weak D match, TRBD1 (6 bases). The CDR3 is made up of 14 amino acids. Germline V gene lookup returns CDR1 SGHRS and CDR2 YFSETQ. The ends were cut back, 3 bases at V and 6 bases at J, with 16 bases in the middle. CDR3 in amino acids: CASSWTQQGTEQYF. The DNA for the CDR3 is TGCGCCAGCAGCTGGACCCAACAGGGCACCGAGCAGTACTTC.